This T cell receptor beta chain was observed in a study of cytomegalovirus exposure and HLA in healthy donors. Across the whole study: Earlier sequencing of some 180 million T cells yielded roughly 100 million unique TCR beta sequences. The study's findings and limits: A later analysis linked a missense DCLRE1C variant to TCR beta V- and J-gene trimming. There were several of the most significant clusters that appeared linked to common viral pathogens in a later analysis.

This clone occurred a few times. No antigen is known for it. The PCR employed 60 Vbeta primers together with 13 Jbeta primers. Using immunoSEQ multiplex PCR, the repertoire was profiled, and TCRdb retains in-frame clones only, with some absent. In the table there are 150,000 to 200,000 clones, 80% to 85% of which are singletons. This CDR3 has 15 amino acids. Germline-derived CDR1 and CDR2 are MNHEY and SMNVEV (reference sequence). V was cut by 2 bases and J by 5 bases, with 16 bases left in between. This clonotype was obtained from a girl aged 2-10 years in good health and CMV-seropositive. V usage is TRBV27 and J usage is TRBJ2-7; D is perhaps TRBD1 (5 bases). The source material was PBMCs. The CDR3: CASSLPGRVRNEQYF. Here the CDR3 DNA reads TGTGCCAGCAGTTTACCGGGCAGGGTAAGAAACGAGCAGTACTTC.